This T cell receptor beta chain is drawn from a study of shared clonotypes between healthy human individuals. Trimming cost V 1 base and J 4 bases, with 8 bases left between them. CDR3 length: 13 residues. The germline gives CDR1 LGHNA, CDR2 YSLEER. Methods used by the authors: Junction-only sequences produced by ImmunoSEQ had no quality scores, so filtering differed. The assay was immunoSEQ multiplex PCR, and TCRdb's table has in-frame clones only and misses some. V and J calls and clone size are given by that table; D and trimming were obtained from the DNA. There are some 2 million clones in the sample; approximately 95% occur only once, and 1.2% lies in the top ten. CD45RO negativity and positive selection for CCR7 defined naive CD8 cells, a population that excluded terminally differentiated effector memory CD45RA+ cells.

The sequencing sample was made of naive CD8+ T cells sorted from blood. The receptor was isolated from a man between 18 and 29 years old in good health. The V and J genes are TRBV4-3 and TRBJ2-7, with TRBD1 as a possible D gene (5 bases). CDR3 residues: CASSQGQLYEQYF. CDR3 DNA: TGCGCCAGCAGCCAAGGACAGTTGTACGAGCAGTACTTC.